This TCR beta chain stems from a study of response to subunit inactivated influenza vaccine. Study-wide points: Authors suggested each seasonal flu vaccination may recruit only limited numbers of new T cells.

This clonotype has a count of ten or more. Its antigen remains unidentified. Per germline, CDR1 MNHEY and CDR2 SVGAGI. CDR3 length equals 16 residues. Trimming pared 2 bases from V and 1 base from J, leaving 12 bases between. MiXCR was run by TCRdb on the RT-PCR reads, yielding one entry per CDR3 protein. The table lists more than 600,000 distinct CDR3 sequences, approximately 18% of them singletons. The sample was PBMCs from blood, taken more than 4 days after vaccination. This chain connects TRBV6-5 to TRBJ1-5, with D possibly TRBD1 on 5 matching bases. The source is a man between 45 and 60 years old who received an inactivated influenza vaccine. The CDR3 loop reads CASSYGRVTSNQPQHF. CDR3 DNA: TGTGCCAGCAGTTACGGCAGGGTAACAAGCAATCAGCCCCAGCATTTT.